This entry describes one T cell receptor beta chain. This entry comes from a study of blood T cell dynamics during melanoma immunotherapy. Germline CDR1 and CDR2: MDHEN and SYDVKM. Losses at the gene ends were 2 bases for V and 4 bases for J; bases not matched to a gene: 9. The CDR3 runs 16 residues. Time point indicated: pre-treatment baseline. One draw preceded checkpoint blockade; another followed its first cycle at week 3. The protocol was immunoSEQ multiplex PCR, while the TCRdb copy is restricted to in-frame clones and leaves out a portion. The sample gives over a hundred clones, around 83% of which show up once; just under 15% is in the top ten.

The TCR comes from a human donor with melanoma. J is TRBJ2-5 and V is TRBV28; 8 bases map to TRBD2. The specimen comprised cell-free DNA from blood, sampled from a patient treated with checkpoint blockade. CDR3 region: CASSLGRGAHTETQYF. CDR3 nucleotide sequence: TGTGCCAGCAGTTTAGGGCGGGGGGCCCACACAGAGACCCAGTACTTC.